In this sample, the clone carrying this TCR beta chain turned up a few times. Its antigen is not identified. This sample stems from a study of post-analysis software for immune sequencing data. V gave up 4 bases and J gave up 0 bases, with 15 bases separating them. The CDR3 sequence is 16 residues long. From germline, CDR1 is SGHAT and CDR2 FQNNGV. Incorporated into the TCR beta cDNA libraries were unique molecular identifiers, which served to reduce PCR and sequencing biases. TCRdb ran MiXCR on the PCR reads and lists one entry per CDR3 protein. Seen here are some 890,000 distinct CDR3 sequences, approximately 53% observed once, and the top ten hold under 6%. Study-wide results and limits: The study found TRBV5-6, TRBV5-1 and TRBV20-1 among roughly 5 TRBV segments more frequent in patients than controls.

J is TRBJ1-2 and V is TRBV11-2; TRBD1 is a possible D gene (6 bases). The clonotype comes from a girl under 18 with multiple sclerosis. The sample comprised blood. CDR3 DNA: TGTGCCAGCAGCTCGTCGAGGGGGATTACTAACTATGGCTACACCTTC. Translating gives CASSSSRGITNYGYTF.